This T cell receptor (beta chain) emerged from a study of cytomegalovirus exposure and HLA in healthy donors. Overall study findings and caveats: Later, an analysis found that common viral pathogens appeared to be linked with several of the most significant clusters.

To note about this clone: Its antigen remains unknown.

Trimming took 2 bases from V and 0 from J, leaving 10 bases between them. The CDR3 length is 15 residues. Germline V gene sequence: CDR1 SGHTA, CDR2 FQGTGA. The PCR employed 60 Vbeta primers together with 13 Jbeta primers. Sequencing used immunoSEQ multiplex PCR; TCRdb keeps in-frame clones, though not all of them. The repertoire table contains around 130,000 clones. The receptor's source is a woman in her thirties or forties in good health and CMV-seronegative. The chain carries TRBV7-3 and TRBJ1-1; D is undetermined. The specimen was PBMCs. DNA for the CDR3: TGTGCCAGCAGCTTAGGATTACAGATGAACACTGAAGCTTTCTTT. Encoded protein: CASSLGLQMNTEAFF.